This is a list of T cell receptor beta chains from one sample in a study of blood T cells in healthy people across ages. TCRdb processed the 5' RACE reads anew with MiXCR; each CDR3 protein has one entry. The sample holds 550,000 to 650,000 distinct CDR3 sequences, less than 35% seen once. The sample taken for sequencing was blood. The receptors were sampled from a woman older than 75 in good health. The CDR3 runs from the conserved cysteine through the conserved F or W. Each record gives: clone size, D gene, CDR3 length, J gene, V gene, CDR3 DNA, CDR3 protein. D genes are given only for firm matches. For some rows the clone size is stated as once, few or many, or as a class when expanded; others skip it.

abundance: NA
d_gene: NA
len: 15
j_gene: TRBJ2-7
v_gene: TRBV20-1
CDR3nt: TGCAGTGCTCCCTCCTCCGGGACAATCTCCTACGGGCAGTACTTC
CDR3aa: CSAPSSGTISYGQYF

abundance: many
d_gene: TRBD1
len: 15
j_gene: TRBJ1-1
v_gene: TRBV3-1
CDR3nt: TGTGCCAGCAGCCAAGATGCGACAGGGTCTTTTGAAGCTTTCTTT
CDR3aa: CASSQDATGSFEAFF

abundance: many
d_gene: TRBD2
len: 18
j_gene: TRBJ2-3
v_gene: TRBV20-1
CDR3nt: TGCAGTGCTAGGACTAGCGGGGGAGTCGATACTAGCACAGATACGCAGTATTTT
CDR3aa: CSARTSGGVDTSTDTQYF

abundance: NA
d_gene: NA
len: 12
j_gene: TRBJ2-7
v_gene: TRBV20-1
CDR3nt: TGCAGAGGGGATCGGGACTTCAACGAGCAGTACTTC
CDR3aa: CRGDRDFNEQYF

abundance: many
d_gene: NA
len: 12
j_gene: TRBJ2-7
v_gene: TRBV6-6
CDR3nt: TGTGCCAGCAGTCGTGAGGGCAGCCAGCAGTACTTC
CDR3aa: CASSREGSQQYF

abundance: many
d_gene: NA
len: 11
j_gene: TRBJ2-5
v_gene: TRBV28
CDR3nt: TGTGCCAGCACCTGGAAAGAGACCCAGTACTTC
CDR3aa: CASTWKETQYF

abundance: NA
d_gene: TRBD1
len: 17
j_gene: TRBJ1-5
v_gene: TRBV6-6
CDR3nt: TGTGCCAGCAGTTTCAACAGGGGGAGGGGTAGCAATCAGCCCCAGCATTTT
CDR3aa: CASSFNRGRGSNQPQHF

abundance: many
d_gene: TRBD1
len: 14
j_gene: TRBJ1-5
v_gene: TRBV20-1
CDR3nt: TGCAGTGCTGGGACAGGAAAAGACAATCAGCCCCAGCATTTT
CDR3aa: CSAGTGKDNQPQHF

abundance: NA
d_gene: NA
len: 12
j_gene: TRBJ1-4
v_gene: TRBV7-3
CDR3nt: TGTGCCAGCAGGGGGAATAATGAAAAACTGTTTTTT
CDR3aa: CASRGNNEKLFF

abundance: many
d_gene: TRBD2
len: 13
j_gene: TRBJ2-5
v_gene: TRBV20-1
CDR3nt: TGCATTGCTAGCGGGGGGATACAAGAGACCCAGTACTTC
CDR3aa: CIASGGIQETQYF

abundance: NA
d_gene: TRBD1
len: 15
j_gene: TRBJ1-5
v_gene: TRBV2
CDR3nt: TGTACCAGCAGTTCACAGGGGGTGGGCAATCAGCCCCAGCATTTT
CDR3aa: CTSSSQGVGNQPQHF

abundance: once
d_gene: TRBD1
len: 17
j_gene: TRBJ2-5
v_gene: TRBV29-1
CDR3nt: TGCAGCGTTGGGCAGTCCGGGACAGCCTTAATTAAAGAGACCCAGTACTTC
CDR3aa: CSVGQSGTALIKETQYF

abundance: few
d_gene: NA
len: 14
j_gene: TRBJ1-4
v_gene: TRBV2
CDR3nt: TGTGCCAGCAGTGAAAGTCGACTTCATGAAAAACTGTTTTTT
CDR3aa: CASSESRLHEKLFF

abundance: many
d_gene: NA
len: 13
j_gene: TRBJ1-2
v_gene: TRBV7-9
CDR3nt: TGTGCCAGCAGCAGCTCAGGGAGGAATGGCTACACCTTC
CDR3aa: CASSSSGRNGYTF

abundance: NA
d_gene: NA
len: 16
j_gene: TRBJ1-3
v_gene: TRBV7-2
CDR3nt: TGTGCCAGCAGCCTATACCATGATTCCTCTGGAAACACCATATATTTT
CDR3aa: CASSLYHDSSGNTIYF

abundance: many
d_gene: NA
len: 17
j_gene: TRBJ2-6
v_gene: TRBV5-1
CDR3nt: TGCGCCAGCAGCTTGGATATCCCAGGGTCTGGGGCCAACGTCCTGACTTTC
CDR3aa: CASSLDIPGSGANVLTF

abundance: NA
d_gene: NA
len: 12
j_gene: TRBJ2-5
v_gene: TRBV29-1
CDR3nt: TGCAGCGCTGCCCCACAGGAAGAGACCCAGTACTTC
CDR3aa: CSAAPQEETQYF

abundance: NA
d_gene: NA
len: 16
j_gene: TRBJ1-2
v_gene: TRBV6-5
CDR3nt: TGTGCCAGCAGTTACTCGATGCCGGGGATGGAGGCTGGCTACACCTTC
CDR3aa: CASSYSMPGMEAGYTF

abundance: NA
d_gene: NA
len: 14
j_gene: TRBJ1-2
v_gene: TRBV28
CDR3nt: TGTGCCAGCAGTTTCCTTATCGCCGGTTATGGCTACACCTTC
CDR3aa: CASSFLIAGYGYTF

abundance: few
d_gene: NA
len: 17
j_gene: TRBJ2-5
v_gene: TRBV10-2
CDR3nt: TGCGCCAGCAGTGAGTGGAAGGACGGAGCCTCCGGGAATGAGCAGTACTTC
CDR3aa: CASSEWKDGASGNEQYF

abundance: many
d_gene: TRBD2
len: 16
j_gene: TRBJ2-3
v_gene: TRBV20-1
CDR3nt: TGCAGTGCTAGCGGACTAGCGGGGGAGGTGACAGATACGCAGTATTTT
CDR3aa: CSASGLAGEVTDTQYF

abundance: NA
d_gene: NA
len: 17
j_gene: TRBJ1-5
v_gene: TRBV6-1
CDR3nt: TGTGCCAGCACGGGCGGTGGGGGTGTCGGTAGCAATCAGCCCCAGCATTTT
CDR3aa: CASTGGGGVGSNQPQHF

abundance: many
d_gene: TRBD2
len: 12
j_gene: TRBJ2-7
v_gene: TRBV2
CDR3nt: TGTGCCAGCAAGCGGGAGGCCTACGAGCAGTACTTC
CDR3aa: CASKREAYEQYF

abundance: NA
d_gene: TRBD1
len: 14
j_gene: TRBJ2-3
v_gene: TRBV2
CDR3nt: TGTGCCAGCAGACGCGACAGGGCCACAGATGCGCGGTATTTT
CDR3aa: CASRRDRATDARYF

abundance: few
d_gene: NA
len: 14
j_gene: TRBJ1-4
v_gene: TRBV5-6
CDR3nt: TGTGCCAGCAGCTTGGCAGGCGTTGGGGAAAAACTGTTTTTT
CDR3aa: CASSLAGVGEKLFF

abundance: many
d_gene: NA
len: 14
j_gene: TRBJ1-1
v_gene: TRBV20-1
CDR3nt: TGCAGTGCACGACGGGAGGGCGACTACACTGAAGCTTTCTTT
CDR3aa: CSARREGDYTEAFF

abundance: many
d_gene: TRBD1
len: 15
j_gene: TRBJ2-7
v_gene: TRBV14
CDR3nt: TGTGCCAGCAGCCAAGTGGGACAGGGGTTTTATGGGCAGTACTTC
CDR3aa: CASSQVGQGFYGQYF

abundance: NA
d_gene: NA
len: 15
j_gene: TRBJ2-5
v_gene: TRBV20-1
CDR3nt: TGCAGTGCCACTACGGACTCTTATACCGAAGAGACCCAGTACTTC
CDR3aa: CSATTDSYTEETQYF

abundance: many
d_gene: NA
len: 16
j_gene: TRBJ2-4
v_gene: TRBV4-1
CDR3nt: TGCGCCAGCAGCCAAGGGACTCCTGGGGCCAAAAACATTCAGTACTTC
CDR3aa: CASSQGTPGAKNIQYF

abundance: NA
d_gene: NA
len: 13
j_gene: TRBJ2-5
v_gene: TRBV7-3
CDR3nt: TGTGCCAGCAGCTTAGGGGGTAGCAAGACCCAGTACTTC
CDR3aa: CASSLGGSKTQYF

abundance: many
d_gene: NA
len: 13
j_gene: TRBJ2-5
v_gene: TRBV19
CDR3nt: TGTGCCAGTAGTATTCTACGCGGGGAGACCCAGTACTTC
CDR3aa: CASSILRGETQYF

abundance: few
d_gene: NA
len: 13
j_gene: TRBJ1-2
v_gene: TRBV20-1
CDR3nt: TGCAGTGCTAGAGCATCCGCAGCCCGGGGCTACACCTTC
CDR3aa: CSARASAARGYTF

abundance: NA
d_gene: TRBD2
len: 15
j_gene: TRBJ2-3
v_gene: TRBV15
CDR3nt: TGTGCCACCGCCGGGCTAGCGGTCGTCACAGATACGCAGTATTTT
CDR3aa: CATAGLAVVTDTQYF

abundance: NA
d_gene: TRBD1
len: 16
j_gene: TRBJ2-3
v_gene: TRBV6-1
CDR3nt: TGTGCCAGCAGGGAAGGACAGGCGACATTCACAGATACGCAGTATTTT
CDR3aa: CASREGQATFTDTQYF

abundance: once
d_gene: TRBD2
len: 14
j_gene: TRBJ2-3
v_gene: TRBV7-6
CDR3nt: TGTGCCAGCAGCGGGGGGGGGTTCACAGATACGCAGTATTTT
CDR3aa: CASSGGGFTDTQYF

abundance: many
d_gene: NA
len: 13
j_gene: TRBJ1-1
v_gene: TRBV6-2/TRBV6-3
CDR3nt: TGTGCCAGCAGTTTTGAGACCAACACTGAAGCTTTCTTT
CDR3aa: CASSFETNTEAFF

abundance: many
d_gene: TRBD1
len: 14
j_gene: TRBJ2-5
v_gene: TRBV3-1
CDR3nt: TGTGCCAGCAGGTCGACAGGGCCGGGCGAGACCCAGTACTTC
CDR3aa: CASRSTGPGETQYF

abundance: NA
d_gene: TRBD1
len: 13
j_gene: TRBJ2-5
v_gene: TRBV6-1
CDR3nt: TGTGCCAGCAGGGGGGACAGGGGAAGTGAGCAGTACTTC
CDR3aa: CASRGDRGSEQYF

abundance: many
d_gene: TRBD2
len: 17
j_gene: TRBJ2-1
v_gene: TRBV2
CDR3nt: TGTGCCAGCAGTGGGGGGCTAGCGGGGGGTGCCTACAATGAGCAGTTCTTC
CDR3aa: CASSGGLAGGAYNEQFF

abundance: NA
d_gene: NA
len: 12
j_gene: TRBJ2-1
v_gene: TRBV29-1
CDR3nt: TGCAGCGGGGGTCTTACCGAGGATGAGCAGTTCTTC
CDR3aa: CSGGLTEDEQFF

abundance: NA
d_gene: NA
len: 15
j_gene: TRBJ1-6
v_gene: TRBV27
CDR3nt: TGTACCAGCAGTAATGCCCGCCTGGGTAATTCACCCCTCCACTTT
CDR3aa: CTSSNARLGNSPLHF